The 21 T cell receptor beta chains below were found in one sample sequenced in a study of regulatory T cells in long-lasting Graves disease. TCR beta libraries were built with iRepertoire HTBI primers and Arm-PCR of CDR3 regions. Via MiXCR, TCRdb re-called the multiplex PCR reads, giving one row per CDR3 protein. The sample comprises about 520,000 distinct CDR3 sequences, more than 10% of which are singletons, and approximately 9% rests with the top ten. Time point in this sample: newly diagnosed GD, antithyroid drugs for less than 3 months. The TCR library was made from RNA extracted from PBMCs. These data were likewise used in another study, on T cells in Graves' hyperthyroidism and ophthalmopathy.

The sample here was peripheral blood mononuclear cells (PBMCs), taken at new diagnosis, from a patient treated with antithyroid drugs. The receptors were gathered from a woman aged 25 to 45 with Graves disease.

This clonotype showed up many times. The DNA for the CDR3 is TGTGCCAGCAGCTTAACCCCCCAGGAGACCCAGTACTTC. Protein: CASSLTPQETQYF. This rearrangement joins TRBV11-2 to TRBJ2-5, with unresolved D. Germline lookup yields CDR1 SGHAT and CDR2 FQNNGV. The V gene lost 2 bases and the J gene lost 5 bases, with 9 bases spanning the gap. This CDR3 is 13 amino acids long.

The V gene is TRBV4-1, the J gene TRBJ2-1; TRBD1 agrees at 7 bases. Germline CDR1 reads MGHRA; CDR2 reads YSYEKL. V was pared by 3 bases and J by 6 bases, with 2 bases of the junction left unmatched. This CDR3 is 13 amino acids long. The CDR3 nucleotides are TGCGCCAGCAGCCATAGGACAGGCAATGAGCAGTTCTTC. Translating it yields CASSHRTGNEQFF.

This clonotype was seen at least ten times. The chain carries TRBV18 and TRBJ2-1, with 9 positions matching TRBD2. The V and J ends lost 6 bases and 8 bases, in that order; junction bases with no gene match: 8. Germline-derived CDR1 and CDR2 are KGHSH and LQKENI. The CDR3 length is 14 residues. CDR3 DNA sequence: TGTGCCAGCTCGACCGGACTAGCGAGCTATGAGCAGTTCTTC. Amino acid sequence: CASSTGLASYEQFF. Full variable domain (rest looked up from reference TRBV18 and TRBJ2-1): NAGVMQNPRHLVRRRGQEARLRCSPMKGHSHVYWYRQLPEEGLKFMVYLQKENIIDESGMPKERFSAEFPKEGPSILRIQQVVRGDSAAYFCASSTGLASYEQFFGPGTRLTVL.

The table lists this clonotype with a few counts. The chain combines TRBV7-9 with TRBJ2-7; D may be TRBD1 (6 bases). This CDR3 is 14 amino acids long. In germline, CDR1 is SEHNR, CDR2 FQNEAQ (reference sequence). V lost 3 bases and J lost 3, with 12 bases in between. CDR3 nucleotide sequence: TGTGCCAGCAGCTTGGGGGACACCTTCTACGAGCAGTACTTC. It yields the protein CASSLGDTFYEQYF.

This clonotype was detected only a few times. The V gene is TRBV28, the J gene TRBJ2-2; 8 bases match TRBD1. Germline CDR1 is MDHEN and CDR2 is SYDVKM. The length of the CDR3 is 14 residues. J lost 9 bases, V lost 5 bases, and 8 bases had no gene match. This CDR3 reads CASSHRDRFRELFF. The DNA for the CDR3 is TGTGCCAGCAGTCACCGGGACAGGTTTAGGGAGCTGTTTTTT.

This clonotype was picked up many times. The rearrangement joins TRBV11-3 to TRBJ2-7, with D perhaps assigned TRBD1 or TRBD2 (5 bases each). The CDR3 sequence is 14 residues long. Between the trimmed V and J ends, which lost 2 bases and 3 bases, there was a span of 11 bases. Per germline, CDR1 SGHNT and CDR2 YENEEA. The CDR3 DNA reads TGTGCCAGCAGCTTACGAGGGGCTGACTACGAGCAGTACTTC. This codes for CASSLRGADYEQYF.

This clonotype was counted ten times or more. V and J are TRBV11-2 and TRBJ2-2; D remains unclear. Germline V gene lookup returns CDR1 SGHAT and CDR2 FQNNGV. CDR3 length equals 14 residues. V lost 5 bases and J lost 3, with 10 bases in between. The CDR3 nucleotides read TGTGCCAGCAGCCCAGGACGGTACACCGGGGAGCTGTTTTTT. Its translation: CASSPGRYTGELFF.

This clonotype was counted at least ten times. V gene TRBV19 combines with J gene TRBJ2-1; TRBD2 matches 8 bases. Germline V gives CDR1 LNHDA, CDR2 SQIVND (reference sequence). The length of the CDR3 is 15 residues. V lost 10 bases and J lost 3; bases outside the gene matches: 11. CDR3 in amino acids: CATRGASGHYNEQFF. In nucleotides, the CDR3 is TGTGCCACCCGAGGGGCTAGCGGGCACTACAATGAGCAGTTCTTC.

The chain combines TRBV28 with TRBJ2-1, with a tentative D call TRBD2 (6 bases). Germline CDR1 reads MDHEN; CDR2 reads SYDVKM. CDR3 length: 12 residues. CDR3 loop: CAIGGGVNEQFF. The CDR3 coding sequence is TGTGCGATAGGAGGAGGGGTGAATGAGCAGTTCTTC.

The chain has TRBV7-8 and TRBJ1-5; the match to TRBD1 covers 9 bases. The CDR3 totals 15 residues. V was pared by 3 bases and J by 5 bases, with 5 bases of the junction left unmatched. CDR1 is SGHVS, CDR2 FQNEAQ, per germline. CDR3 region: CASSFSGTGYQPQHF. The CDR3 DNA is TGTGCCAGCAGCTTTTCCGGGACAGGGTATCAGCCCCAGCATTTT.

This clonotype was recorded many times. Compared with germline, one end of the junction differs, possibly owing to a read error. V usage is TRBV5-1 and J usage is TRBJ2-3, with TRBD2 matching 11 bases. The CDR3 is 15 residues long. Germline assignment: CDR1 SGHRS and CDR2 YFSETQ. CDR3 region: CASSLAGGRTDTQYF. The DNA of the CDR3 is TGTGCCAGCAGCTTAGCGGGAGGGCGCACAGATACGCAGTATTTT.

The sample holds a few counts of this clonotype. The genes are TRBV19 and TRBJ1-4; 8 positions match TRBD1. V was clipped by 8 bases and J by 4 bases; unmatched bases: 15. The CDR3 loop spans 17 amino acids. Germline V CDR1 and CDR2: LNHDA, SQIVND (reference sequence). The CDR3 loop reads CASSIFGQGIDNEKLFF. DNA of the CDR3: TGTGCCAGTTCAATTTTTGGACAGGGAATTGATAATGAAAAACTGTTTTTT.

The V and J genes are TRBV10-3 and TRBJ2-1, with TRBD2 as a possible D gene (6 bases). V lost 9 bases to trimming and J lost 7 bases, with 13 bases between them. The CDR3 has 12 amino acids. Per germline, CDR1 ENHRY and CDR2 SYGVKD. CDR3 loop: CAIRDSGNEQFF. The CDR3, as DNA: TGTGCCATACGGGACTCCGGGAATGAGCAGTTCTTC.

The chain uses TRBV27 and TRBJ1-1; possibly TRBD1 for D (6 bases). CDR1 and CDR2 from the germline V gene are MNHEY and SMNVEV (reference sequence). CDR3 length: 16 residues. V was cut by 8 bases and J by 3 bases, with 22 bases left in between. The CDR3 coding sequence is TGTGCCAGCGGCGAGTCCCTACAGGGCGCGGACACTGAAGCTTTCTTT. Translated, it gives CASGESLQGADTEAFF.

This clonotype was seen at least ten times. The chain links TRBV30 to TRBJ2-3; D not resolved. CDR3 length: 15 residues. The germline V gene encodes CDR1 GTSNPN and CDR2 SVGIG (reference sequence). V was pared by 0 bases and J by 1 base, with 11 bases between. The CDR3 DNA follows: TGTGCCTGGAGTGTTTCTTACAGCGGCACAGATACGCAGTATTTT. Translation: CAWSVSYSGTDTQYF. Full variable domain (outside the CDR3, taken from reference TRBV30 and TRBJ2-3): SQTIHQWPATLVQPVGSPLSLECTVEGTSNPNLYWYRQAAGRGLQLLFYSVGIGQISSEVPQNLSASRPQDRQFILSSKKLLLSDSGFYLCAWSVSYSGTDTQYFGPGTRLTVL.

This clonotype occurred many times. V is TRBV18 and J is TRBJ1-5, with TRBD1 matching 7 bases. This CDR3 contains 15 residues. Per germline, CDR1 KGHSH and CDR2 LQKENI. J was trimmed by 3 bases and V by 3 bases; bases with no gene match: 5. The CDR3 DNA is TGTGCCAGCTCACCTCCGACAGGGCCCAATCAGCCCCAGCATTTT. It yields the protein CASSPPTGPNQPQHF.

There are a few counts of this clonotype. Germline is not matched at one junction end, which may reflect a read error. This sequence joins TRBV7-7 and TRBJ1-5, with 10 bases matching TRBD1. The CDR3 sequence is 18 residues long. The V gene's germline CDR1 is SSHAT and CDR2 FNYEAQ (reference sequence). The CDR3 nucleotides are TGTGCTAGCAGCTTTGGGGACAGGGGTTTGTCGTTTGGTCAGCCCCAGCATTTT. This codes for CASSFGDRGLSFGQPQHF.

This chain connects TRBV19 to TRBJ2-7; TRBD1 matches at 8 bases. CDR1 and CDR2 from the germline V gene are LNHDA and SQIVND (reference sequence). This CDR3 is 14 amino acids long. Unmatched junction bases numbered 2, after V lost 3 bases and J lost 1 base. The CDR3 is CASSMTGASYEQYF. The CDR3, as DNA: TGTGCCAGTAGTATGACAGGGGCGTCCTACGAGCAGTACTTC.

This clonotype has only a few counts. Its ends do not fully match the called genes, so a read error is possible. The chain joins TRBV6-5 to TRBJ1-5; a weak D match, TRBD1 (5 bases). The CDR3 is made up of 13 amino acids. CDR1 is MNHEY, CDR2 SVGAGI, per germline. The CDR3 DNA reads TGTGCCAGTAGTTTGGCCCCCATAGGGGCCCAGCATTTT. It codes for CASSLAPIGAQHF.

This clonotype was counted between two and nine times. The junction departs from germline at one end; a sequencing error may be responsible. The chain is built from TRBV6-2 or TRBV6-3 and TRBJ2-3; maybe TRBD1 (5 bases). CDR1 MNHEY and CDR2 SVGEGT come from the germline V gene. There are 13 residues in the CDR3. CDR3 in DNA: TGTGCCAGCAGTTACCCGAACACAGGTACGCAGTATTTT. It specifies CASSYPNTGTQYF.

This clonotype was counted a few times. At one end the junction does not follow the germline gene, possibly because of a read error. The chain combines TRBV3-1 with TRBJ2-2; possibly TRBD1 or TRBD2 for D (5 bases each). The CDR3 runs to 15 residues. Germline CDR1 and CDR2: LGHDT and YNNKEL (reference sequence). The CDR3: CASSPLGTNTGELVF. The CDR3 DNA sequence: TGTGCCAGCAGCCCCTTAGGGACGAACACCGGGGAGCTGGTTTTT. Looking up the rest from reference TRBV3-1 and TRBJ2-2 gives the full variable domain: DTAVSQTPKYLVTQMGNDKSIKCEQNLGHDTMYWYKQDSKKFLKIMFSYNNKELIINETVPNRFSPKSPDKAHLNLHINSLELGDSAVYFCASSPLGTNTGELVFGEGSRLTVL.